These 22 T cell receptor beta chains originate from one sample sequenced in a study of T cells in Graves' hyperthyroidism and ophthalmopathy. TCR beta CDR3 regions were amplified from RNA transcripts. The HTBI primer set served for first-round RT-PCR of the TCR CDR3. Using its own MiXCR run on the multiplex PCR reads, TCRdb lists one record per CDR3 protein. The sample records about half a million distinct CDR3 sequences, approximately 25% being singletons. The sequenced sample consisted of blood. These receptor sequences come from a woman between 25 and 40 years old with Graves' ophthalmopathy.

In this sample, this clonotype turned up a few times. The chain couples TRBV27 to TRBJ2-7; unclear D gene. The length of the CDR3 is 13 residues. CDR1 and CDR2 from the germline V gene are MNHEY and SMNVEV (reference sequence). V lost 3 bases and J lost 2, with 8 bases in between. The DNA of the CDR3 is TGTGCCAGCAGTTTGCACAGAACCTACGAGCAGTACTTC. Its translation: CASSLHRTYEQYF.

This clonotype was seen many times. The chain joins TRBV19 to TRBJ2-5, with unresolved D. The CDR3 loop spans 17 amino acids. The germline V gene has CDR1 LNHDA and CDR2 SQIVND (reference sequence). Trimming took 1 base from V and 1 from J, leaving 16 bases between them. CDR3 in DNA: TGTGCCAGTAGTATAGGACCGGGTCATTTACCCCAAGAGACCCAGTACTTC. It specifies CASSIGPGHLPQETQYF.

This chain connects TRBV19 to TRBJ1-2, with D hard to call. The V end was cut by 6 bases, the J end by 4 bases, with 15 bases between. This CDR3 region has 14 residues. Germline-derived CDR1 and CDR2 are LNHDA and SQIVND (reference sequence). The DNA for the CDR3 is TGTGCCAGTAGGAGAACAGCCCTAGGCTATGGCTACACCTTC. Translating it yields CASRRTALGYGYTF.

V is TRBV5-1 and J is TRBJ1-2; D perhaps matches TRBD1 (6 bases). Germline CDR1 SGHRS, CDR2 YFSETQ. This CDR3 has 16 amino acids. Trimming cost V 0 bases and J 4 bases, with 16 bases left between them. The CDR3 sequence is CASSLGGLQTPYGYTF. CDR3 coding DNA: TGCGCCAGCAGCTTGGGGGGGCTCCAGACCCCCTATGGCTACACCTTC.

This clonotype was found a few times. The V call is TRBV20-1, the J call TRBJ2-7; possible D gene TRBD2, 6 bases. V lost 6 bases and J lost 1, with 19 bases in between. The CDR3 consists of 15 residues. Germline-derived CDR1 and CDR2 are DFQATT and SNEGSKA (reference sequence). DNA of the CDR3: TGCAGTGCCAGATCGGGGGACTTCAAATCCTACGAGCAGTACTTC. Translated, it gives CSARSGDFKSYEQYF.

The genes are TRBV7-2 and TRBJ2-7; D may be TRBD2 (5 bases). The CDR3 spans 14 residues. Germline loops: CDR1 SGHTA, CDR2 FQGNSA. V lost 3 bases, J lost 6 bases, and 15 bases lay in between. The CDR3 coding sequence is TGTGCCAGCAGCTTCGCGGGTACGGTGAGCGAGCAGTACTTC. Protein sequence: CASSFAGTVSEQYF.

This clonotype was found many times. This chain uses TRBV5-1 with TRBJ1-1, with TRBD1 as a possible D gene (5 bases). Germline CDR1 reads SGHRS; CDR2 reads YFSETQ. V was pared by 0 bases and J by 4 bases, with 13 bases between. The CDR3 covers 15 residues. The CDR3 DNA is TGCGCCAGCAGCTTGGGGCAGGGTGACTCCACTGAAGCTTTCTTT. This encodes CASSLGQGDSTEAFF.

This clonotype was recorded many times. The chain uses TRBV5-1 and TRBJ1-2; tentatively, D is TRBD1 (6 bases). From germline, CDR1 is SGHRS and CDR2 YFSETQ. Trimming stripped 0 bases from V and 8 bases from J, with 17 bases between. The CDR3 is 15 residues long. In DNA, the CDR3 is TGCGCCAGCAGCTTGGATGGGGGGCTCGGTAGGGGCTACACCTTC. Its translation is CASSLDGGLGRGYTF.

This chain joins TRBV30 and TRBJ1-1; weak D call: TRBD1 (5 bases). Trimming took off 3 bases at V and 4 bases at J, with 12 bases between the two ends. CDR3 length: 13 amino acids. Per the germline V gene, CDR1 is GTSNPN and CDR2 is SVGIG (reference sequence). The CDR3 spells CAWSRGGITEAFF. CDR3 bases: TGTGCCTGGAGCCGGGGGGGGATCACTGAAGCTTTCTTT.

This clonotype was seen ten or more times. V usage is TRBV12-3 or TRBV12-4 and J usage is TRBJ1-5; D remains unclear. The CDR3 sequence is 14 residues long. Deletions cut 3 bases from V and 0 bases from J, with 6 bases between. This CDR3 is CASSFYSSNQPQHF. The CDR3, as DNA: TGTGCCAGCAGTTTCTATAGTAGCAATCAGCCCCAGCATTTT.

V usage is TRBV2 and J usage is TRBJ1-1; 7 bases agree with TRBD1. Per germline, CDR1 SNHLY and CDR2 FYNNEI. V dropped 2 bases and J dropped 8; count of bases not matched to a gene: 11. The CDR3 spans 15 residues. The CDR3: CASSEMAQGTAEAFF. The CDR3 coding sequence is TGTGCCAGCAGTGAAATGGCCCAGGGGACAGCCGAAGCTTTCTTT. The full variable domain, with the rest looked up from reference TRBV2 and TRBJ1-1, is EPEVTQTPSHQVTQMGQEVILRCVPISNHLYFYWYRQILGQKVEFLVSFYNNEISEKSEIFDDQFSVERPDGSNFTLKIRSTKLEDSAMYFCASSEMAQGTAEAFFGQGTRLTVV.

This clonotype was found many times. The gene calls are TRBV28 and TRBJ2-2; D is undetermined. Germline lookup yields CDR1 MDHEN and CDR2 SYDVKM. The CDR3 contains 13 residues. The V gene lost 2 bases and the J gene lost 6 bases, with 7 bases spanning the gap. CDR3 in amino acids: CASSLLSPGELFF. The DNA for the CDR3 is TGTGCCAGCAGTTTACTTTCTCCCGGGGAGCTGTTTTTT.

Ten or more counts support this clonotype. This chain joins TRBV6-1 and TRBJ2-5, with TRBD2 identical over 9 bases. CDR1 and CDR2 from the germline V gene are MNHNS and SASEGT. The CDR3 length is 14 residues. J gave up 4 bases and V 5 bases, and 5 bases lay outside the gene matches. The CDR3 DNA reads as TGTGCCAGCAGTCGCGGGGGGGCAAGAGAGACCCAGTACTTC. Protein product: CASSRGGARETQYF.

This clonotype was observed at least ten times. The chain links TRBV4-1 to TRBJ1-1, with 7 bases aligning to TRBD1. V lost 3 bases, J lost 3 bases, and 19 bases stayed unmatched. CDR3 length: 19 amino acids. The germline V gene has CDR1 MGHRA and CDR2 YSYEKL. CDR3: CASSQERTGLSRDYTEAFF. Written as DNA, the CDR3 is TGCGCCAGCAGCCAGGAACGGACAGGTTTAAGCAGAGATTACACTGAAGCTTTCTTT.

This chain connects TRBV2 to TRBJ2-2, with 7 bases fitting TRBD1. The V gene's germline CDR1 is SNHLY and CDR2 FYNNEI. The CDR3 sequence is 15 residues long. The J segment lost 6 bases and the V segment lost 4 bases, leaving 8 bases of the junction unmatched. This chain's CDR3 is CASSVSSQGAGELFF. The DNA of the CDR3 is TGTGCCAGCAGTGTCTCAAGTCAGGGGGCCGGGGAGCTGTTTTTT.

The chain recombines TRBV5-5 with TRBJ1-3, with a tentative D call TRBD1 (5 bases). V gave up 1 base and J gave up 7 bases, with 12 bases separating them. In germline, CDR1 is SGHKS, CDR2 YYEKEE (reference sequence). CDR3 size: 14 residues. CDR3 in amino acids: CASSLRGATNTIYF. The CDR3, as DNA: TGTGCCAGCAGCTTGCGAGGGGCGACTAACACCATATATTTT.

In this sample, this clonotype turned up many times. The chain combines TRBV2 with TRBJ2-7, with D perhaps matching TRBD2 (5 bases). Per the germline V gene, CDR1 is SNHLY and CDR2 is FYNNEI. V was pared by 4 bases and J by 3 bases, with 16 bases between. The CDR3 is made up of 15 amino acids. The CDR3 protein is CASSVGDGPDYEQYF. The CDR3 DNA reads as TGTGCCAGCAGTGTGGGAGACGGACCGGACTACGAGCAGTACTTC.

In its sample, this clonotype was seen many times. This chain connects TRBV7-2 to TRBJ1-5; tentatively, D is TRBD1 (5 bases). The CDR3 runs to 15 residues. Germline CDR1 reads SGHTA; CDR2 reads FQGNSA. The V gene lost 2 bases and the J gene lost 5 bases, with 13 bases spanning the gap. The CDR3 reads CASSLNSGGDQPQHF. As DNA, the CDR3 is TGTGCCAGCAGCTTAAACTCGGGGGGGGATCAGCCCCAGCATTTT.

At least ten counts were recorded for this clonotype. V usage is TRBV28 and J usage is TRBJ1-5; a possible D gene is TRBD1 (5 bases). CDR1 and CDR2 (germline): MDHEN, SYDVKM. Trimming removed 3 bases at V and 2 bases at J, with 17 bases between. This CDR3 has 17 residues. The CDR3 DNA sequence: TGTGCCAGCAGTTTGGTGGAGGGGCTAAAGGGCAATCAGCCCCAGCATTTT. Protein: CASSLVEGLKGNQPQHF.

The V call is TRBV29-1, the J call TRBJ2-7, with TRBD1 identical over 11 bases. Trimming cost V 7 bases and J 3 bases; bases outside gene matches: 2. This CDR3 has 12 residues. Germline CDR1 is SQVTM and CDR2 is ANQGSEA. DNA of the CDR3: TGCAGCGGGACAGGGGGCGGCTACGAGCAGTACTTC. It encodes CSGTGGGYEQYF.

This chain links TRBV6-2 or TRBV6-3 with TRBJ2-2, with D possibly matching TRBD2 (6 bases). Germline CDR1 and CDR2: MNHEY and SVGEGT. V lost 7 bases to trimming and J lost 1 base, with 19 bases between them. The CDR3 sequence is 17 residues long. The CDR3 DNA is TGTGCCAGCACCTACCCCCATGGCGGGGTGAACACCGGGGAGCTGTTTTTT. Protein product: CASTYPHGGVNTGELFF.

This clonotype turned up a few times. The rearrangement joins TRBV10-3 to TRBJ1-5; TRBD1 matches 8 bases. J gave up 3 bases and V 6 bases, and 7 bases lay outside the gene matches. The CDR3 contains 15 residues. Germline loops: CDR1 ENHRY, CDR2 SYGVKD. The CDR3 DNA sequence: TGTGCCATCAGGGGTGGACAGGGCCTCAATCAGCCCCAGCATTTT. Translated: CAIRGGQGLNQPQHF.